A single sample is the source of the 14 T cell receptor beta chains below, sequenced in a study of OX40 agonist ivuxolimab in advanced cancers. The assay was immunoSEQ multiplex PCR, and TCRdb's table has in-frame clones only and misses some. The sample has approximately 17,000 clones, approximately 82% seen once. This specimen consisted of CD4+ or CD8+ T cells sorted from blood, obtained in a trial of the OX40 agonist ivuxolimab. These receptors originate from an adult with an advanced solid tumor such as melanoma, head and neck, liver or kidney cancer.

The V and J genes are TRBV7-8 and TRBJ2-7; D ambiguous. The V gene lost 7 bases and the J gene lost 2 bases, with 15 bases spanning the gap. The CDR3 runs 14 residues. The V gene's germline CDR1 is SGHVS and CDR2 FQNEAQ. The CDR3 protein is CASTPLENPYEQYF. As DNA, the CDR3 is TGTGCCAGCACCCCGTTGGAGAATCCCTACGAGCAGTACTTC.

The chain couples TRBV27 to TRBJ2-5; TRBD2 agrees at 12 bases. Germline CDR1 MNHEY, CDR2 SMNVEV (reference sequence). CDR3 size: 18 residues. The junction had 11 bases not matched to a gene; V was cut back by 5 bases and J by 1 base. DNA for the CDR3: TGTGCCAGCAGTACGCGACTAGCGGGAGTTTCTACCCAAGAGACCCAGTACTTC. It is translated as CASSTRLAGVSTQETQYF.

This clone was picked up one time. The V call is TRBV29-1, the J call TRBJ2-5, with 11 positions matching TRBD2. Per the germline V gene, CDR1 is SQVTM and CDR2 is ANQGSEA. The trim removed 4 bases at V and 4 bases at J, leaving 2 bases unmatched. The CDR3 is 13 amino acids. CDR3 amino acids: CSVGLAGGETQYF. The DNA for the CDR3 is TGCAGCGTTGGGCTAGCGGGAGGAGAGACCCAGTACTTC. Combining the CDR3 with reference TRBV29-1 and TRBJ2-5 gives the whole variable domain SAVISQKPSRDICQRGTSLTIQCQVDSQVTMMFWYRQQPGQSLTLIATANQGSEATYESGFVIDKFPISRPNLTFSTLTVSNMSPEDSSIYLCSVGLAGGETQYFGPGTRLLVL.

This chain uses TRBV7-2 with TRBJ2-7, with D unclear. CDR3 length equals 18 residues. V was pared by 1 base and J by 2 bases, with 21 bases between. CDR1 is SGHTA, CDR2 FQGNSA, per germline. The CDR3 reads CASSLGQGRRELPYEQYF. Here the CDR3 DNA reads TGTGCCAGCAGCTTAGGACAAGGAAGGCGCGAACTTCCCTACGAGCAGTACTTC.

The chain joins TRBV28 to TRBJ2-7; D unresolved. V was cut by 2 bases and J by 6 bases, with 8 bases left in between. This CDR3 spans 12 amino acids. CDR1 and CDR2 (germline): MDHEN, SYDVKM. Written as DNA, the CDR3 is TGTGCCAGCAGTTTAAAGACGTCCGAGCAGTACTTC. It translates to CASSLKTSEQYF.

This clone was counted once. The rearrangement joins TRBV29-1 to TRBJ2-1; TRBD2 matches 7 bases. The CDR3 has 18 residues. CDR1 and CDR2 (germline): SQVTM, ANQGSEA. The V segment lost 6 bases and the J segment 5 bases; nucleotides outside the gene matches: 22. The CDR3 region is CSVVTGLFGEGPNNEQFF. The CDR3, as DNA: TGCAGCGTCGTCACCGGGCTCTTTGGGGAGGGCCCGAACAATGAGCAGTTCTTC.

The rearrangement links TRBV7-9 to TRBJ2-5; 7 positions agree with TRBD2. Germline trimming cut 4 bases from V and 3 bases from J; bases unmatched to any gene: 5. The CDR3 runs 14 residues. The germline V gene has CDR1 SEHNR and CDR2 FQNEAQ (reference sequence). CDR3: CASSSTAGKETQYF. In DNA, the CDR3 is TGTGCCAGCAGCTCTACAGCGGGAAAAGAGACCCAGTACTTC.

V and J are TRBV13 and TRBJ2-7, with 9 nucleotides matching TRBD2. CDR3 size: 13 residues. The V gene's germline CDR1 is PRHDT and CDR2 FYEKMQ (reference sequence). The trim removed 11 bases at V and 6 bases at J, leaving 11 bases unmatched. This CDR3 reads CASCSGLAFEQYF. Here the CDR3 DNA reads TGTGCCTCCTGCTCGGGACTAGCCTTCGAGCAGTACTTC.

J is TRBJ2-3 and V is TRBV7-9; TRBD2 aligns across 12 bases. Per germline, CDR1 SEHNR and CDR2 FQNEAQ (reference sequence). J gave up 4 bases and V 3 bases, and 8 bases lay outside the gene matches. The CDR3 is 17 amino acids. CDR3 loop: CASSFHRTSGNADTQYF. CDR3 nucleotides: TGTGCCAGCAGCTTTCATCGGACTAGCGGGAATGCAGATACGCAGTATTTT.

This rearrangement joins TRBV29-1 to TRBJ1-1, with D perhaps matching TRBD1 (5 bases). The germline V gene encodes CDR1 SQVTM and CDR2 ANQGSEA. CDR3 size: 12 residues. V lost 7 bases and J lost 3, with 12 bases in between. The CDR3 spells CSAEGGDTEAFF. The CDR3, as DNA: TGCAGCGCCGAGGGAGGGGACACTGAAGCTTTCTTT.

This chain uses TRBV10-3 with TRBJ1-5; D remains unclear. Germline CDR1 reads ENHRY; CDR2 reads SYGVKD. Trimming left V 3 bases short and J 0 bases short, with 6 bases between. The CDR3 covers 14 residues. CDR3 coding DNA: TGTGCCATCAGTGACACAGATAGCAATCAGCCCCAGCATTTT. This gives the protein CAISDTDSNQPQHF.

This clone has only one observation. CDR3 sequence reads: CASRVADYEQYF. The CDR3 nucleotides read TGTGCCAGCAGAGTAGCCGACTACGAGCAGTACTTC. The chain has TRBV6-1 and TRBJ2-7; no clear D. Germline lookup yields CDR1 MNHNS and CDR2 SASEGT. Trimming removed 6 bases at V and 3 bases at J, with 9 bases between. CDR3 length: 12 amino acids.

This rearrangement joins TRBV5-4 to TRBJ2-2; D is undetermined. V lost 3 bases, J lost 6 bases, and 9 bases lay in between. The CDR3 is 13 residues long. The germline CDR1 and CDR2 sequences are SGHNT and YYREEE (reference sequence). The CDR3 region is CASSSELAGELFF. CDR3 nucleotide sequence: TGTGCCAGCAGCTCCGAGCTAGCCGGGGAGCTGTTTTTT. Full variable domain (missing parts from reference TRBV5-4 and TRBJ2-2): ETGVTQSPTHLIKTRGQQVTLRCSSQSGHNTVSWYQQALGQGPQFIFQYYREEENGRGNFPPRFSGLQFPNYSSELNVNALELDDSALYLCASSSELAGELFFGEGSRLTVL.

This clone was seen a single time. The chain is built from TRBV10-3 and TRBJ2-4, with 7 bases lining up with TRBD1. Unmatched junction bases numbered 16, after V lost 10 bases and J lost 10 bases. CDR1 is ENHRY and CDR2 is SYGVKD in the germline V gene. This CDR3 contains 14 residues. The CDR3 region is CATRTGVPPGIQYF. As DNA, the CDR3 is TGTGCCACCCGAACAGGGGTCCCGCCAGGGATTCAGTACTTC.